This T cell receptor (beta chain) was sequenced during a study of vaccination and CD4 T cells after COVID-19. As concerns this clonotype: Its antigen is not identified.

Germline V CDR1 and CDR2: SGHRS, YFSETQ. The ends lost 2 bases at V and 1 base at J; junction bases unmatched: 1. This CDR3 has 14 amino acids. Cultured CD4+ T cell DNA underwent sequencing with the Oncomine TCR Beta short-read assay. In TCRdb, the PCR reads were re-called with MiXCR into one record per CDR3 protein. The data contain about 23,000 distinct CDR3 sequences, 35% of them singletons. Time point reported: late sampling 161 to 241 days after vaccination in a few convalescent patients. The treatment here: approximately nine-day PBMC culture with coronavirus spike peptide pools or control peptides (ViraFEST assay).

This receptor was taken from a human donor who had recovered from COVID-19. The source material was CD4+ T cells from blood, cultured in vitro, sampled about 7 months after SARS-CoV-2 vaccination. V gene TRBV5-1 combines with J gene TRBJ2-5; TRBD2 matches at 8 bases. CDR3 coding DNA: TGCGCCAGCAGCTTCGGGACTAGCCAAGAGACCCAGTACTTC. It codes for CASSFGTSQETQYF.